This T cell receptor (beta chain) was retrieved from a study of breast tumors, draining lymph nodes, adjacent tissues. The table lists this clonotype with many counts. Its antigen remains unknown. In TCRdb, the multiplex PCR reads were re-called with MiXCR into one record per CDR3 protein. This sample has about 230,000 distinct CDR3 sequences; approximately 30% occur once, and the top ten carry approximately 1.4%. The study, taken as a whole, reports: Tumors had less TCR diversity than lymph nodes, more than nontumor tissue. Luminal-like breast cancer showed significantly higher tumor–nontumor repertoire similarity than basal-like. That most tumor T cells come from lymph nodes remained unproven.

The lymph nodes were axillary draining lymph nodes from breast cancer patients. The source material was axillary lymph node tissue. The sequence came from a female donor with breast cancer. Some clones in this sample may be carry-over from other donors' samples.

The CDR3 loop reads CASSPQTGRGVYGYTF. The CDR3 nucleotides read TGTGCCAGCAGCCCCCAGACAGGGCGAGGGGTCTATGGCTACACCTTC. V and J are TRBV7-9 and TRBJ1-2; 7 nucleotides align to TRBD1. J lost 4 bases, V lost 5 bases, and 13 bases had no gene match. The CDR3 consists of 16 residues. Germline V gene data show CDR1 as SEHNR and CDR2 as FQNEAQ (reference sequence).